This T cell receptor (beta chain) emerged from a study of blood T cell repertoires in COVID-19. Germline V gene sequence: CDR1 SGHDN, CDR2 FVKESK. The CDR3 spans 15 residues. V was pared by 4 bases and J by 1 base, with 13 bases between. Only in-frame clones appear in the TCRdb table, and some are missing; sequencing was by immunoSEQ multiplex PCR. The sample includes some 150,000 clones, approximately 80% of them seen just once. The receptor was isolated from a man aged 60 to 75 with acute or convalescent COVID-19. The sequenced material came from peripheral blood. The rearrangement joins TRBV14 to TRBJ1-1; D gene uncertain. The CDR3 loop is CASSLVGSPNTEAFF. The CDR3 DNA sequence: TGTGCCAGCAGCCTCGTAGGGAGCCCGAACACTGAAGCTTTCTTT. The complete variable domain, with remaining parts taken from reference TRBV14 and TRBJ1-1, reads EAGVTQFPSHSVIEKGQTVTLRCDPISGHDNLYWYRRVMGKEIKFLLHFVKESKQDESGMPNNRFLAERTGGTYSTLKVQPAELEDSGVYFCASSLVGSPNTEAFFGQGTRLTVV.